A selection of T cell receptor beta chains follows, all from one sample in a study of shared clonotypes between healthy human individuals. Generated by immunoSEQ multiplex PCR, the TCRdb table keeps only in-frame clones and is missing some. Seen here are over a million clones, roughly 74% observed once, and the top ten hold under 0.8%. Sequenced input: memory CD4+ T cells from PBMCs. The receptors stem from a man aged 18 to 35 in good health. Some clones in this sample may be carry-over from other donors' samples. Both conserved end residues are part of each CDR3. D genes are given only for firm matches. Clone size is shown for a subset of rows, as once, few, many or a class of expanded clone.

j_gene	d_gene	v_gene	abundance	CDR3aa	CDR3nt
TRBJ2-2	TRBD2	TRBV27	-	CASSGTGTSGRVSNTGELFF	TGTGCCAGCAGTGGGACCGGGACTAGCGGGAGGGTGTCGAACACCGGGGAGCTGTTTTTT
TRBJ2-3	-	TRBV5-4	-	CASSLRDYTDTQYF	TGTGCCAGCAGCTTACGGGATTACACAGATACGCAGTATTTT
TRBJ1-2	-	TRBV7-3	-	CASSLTGGTPNYGYTF	TGTGCCAGCAGCTTAACTGGGGGAACCCCTAACTATGGCTACACCTTC
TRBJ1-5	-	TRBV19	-	CASTRFVQGGYSNQPQHF	TGTGCCAGTACTAGGTTCGTTCAGGGAGGGTATAGCAATCAGCCCCAGCATTTT
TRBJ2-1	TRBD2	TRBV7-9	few	CASSSRLAGYGEQFF	TGTGCCAGCAGCTCGCGACTAGCGGGATATGGTGAGCAGTTCTTC
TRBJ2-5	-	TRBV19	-	CASSIQSQGLGTQYF	TGTGCCAGTAGTATCCAGTCCCAGGGGTTGGGGACCCAGTACTTC
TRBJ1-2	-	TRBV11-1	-	CASSLAADGGNYGYTF	TGTGCCAGCAGCTTAGCGGCGGACGGGGGGAACTATGGCTACACCTTC
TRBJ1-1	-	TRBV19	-	CASRRDAVNTEAFF	TGTGCCAGTAGGCGGGACGCCGTGAACACTGAAGCTTTCTTT
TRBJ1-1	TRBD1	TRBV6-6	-	CASRWDRATEAFF	TGTGCCAGCAGGTGGGACAGGGCCACTGAAGCTTTCTTT
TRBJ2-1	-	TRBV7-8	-	CASSLVPGQSSYNEQFF	TGTGCCAGCAGCTTAGTACCTGGACAGAGCTCCTACAATGAGCAGTTCTTC
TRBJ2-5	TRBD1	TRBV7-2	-	CASSLARLRTGHQYF	TGTGCCAGCAGCTTAGCGCGACTCAGGACAGGGCATCAGTACTTC
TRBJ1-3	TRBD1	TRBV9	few	CASSVADRQTSGNTIYF	TGTGCCAGCAGCGTAGCGGACAGGCAAACCTCTGGAAACACCATATATTTT
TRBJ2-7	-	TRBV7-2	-	CASTQTPWGVSYEQYF	TGTGCCAGCACCCAAACACCGTGGGGGGTATCCTACGAGCAGTACTTC
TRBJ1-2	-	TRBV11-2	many	CASSLIGWENGYTF	TGTGCCAGCAGCTTAATCGGGTGGGAGAATGGCTACACCTTC
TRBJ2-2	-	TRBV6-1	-	CASVGPFNTGELFF	TGTGCCAGCGTCGGGCCATTCAACACCGGGGAGCTGTTTTTT
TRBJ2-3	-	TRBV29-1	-	CSALGGQLSLADTQYF	TGCAGCGCACTAGGGGGGCAGCTATCTTTGGCAGATACGCAGTATTTT
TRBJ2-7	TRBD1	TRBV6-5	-	CASRDRGSSYEQYF	TGTGCCAGCAGGGACAGGGGAAGCTCCTACGAGCAGTACTTC
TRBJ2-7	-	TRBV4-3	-	CASSPALGGSYEQYF	TGCGCCAGCAGCCCAGCCTTGGGGGGATCCTACGAGCAGTACTTC
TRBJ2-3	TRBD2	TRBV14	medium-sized	CASSQQLAATDTQYF	TGTGCCAGCAGCCAACAACTAGCGGCGACAGATACGCAGTATTTT
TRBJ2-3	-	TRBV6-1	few	CASTRLLTDTQYF	TGTGCCAGCACCAGGCTCCTCACAGATACGCAGTATTTT
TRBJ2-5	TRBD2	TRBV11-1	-	CASSERFGGGSQETQYF	TGTGCCAGCAGCGAAAGATTTGGCGGGGGATCCCAAGAGACCCAGTACTTC
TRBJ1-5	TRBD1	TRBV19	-	CASKQGWAFSNQPQHF	TGTGCCAGTAAACAGGGGTGGGCCTTTAGCAATCAGCCCCAGCATTTT
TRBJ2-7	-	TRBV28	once	CASRLTQLSSYEQYF	TGTGCCAGCCGCCTGACGCAGTTAAGCTCCTACGAGCAGTACTTC
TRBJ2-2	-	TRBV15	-	CATSRTPGHYNTGELFF	TGTGCCACCAGCAGAACTCCGGGACACTATAACACCGGGGAGCTGTTTTTT
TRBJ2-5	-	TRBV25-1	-	CASSDARDPQETQYF	TGTGCCAGCAGTGATGCCAGGGACCCCCAAGAGACCCAGTACTTC
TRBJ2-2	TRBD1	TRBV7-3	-	CASSASDRAFGTGELFF	TGTGCCAGCAGCGCATCGGACAGGGCGTTTGGGACCGGGGAGCTGTTTTTT
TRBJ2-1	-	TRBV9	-	CASSVSLGTNNNEQFF	TGTGCCAGCAGCGTTTCGCTCGGGACAAATAACAATGAGCAGTTCTTC
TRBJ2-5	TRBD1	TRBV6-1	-	CASTGGQWETQYF	TGTGCCAGCACAGGGGGACAATGGGAGACCCAGTACTTC
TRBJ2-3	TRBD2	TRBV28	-	CASSRTRTSGRDTQYF	TGTGCCAGCAGCCGTACCAGGACTAGCGGGAGAGATACGCAGTATTTT
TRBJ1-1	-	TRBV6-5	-	CASSYNTQGNTEAFF	TGTGCCAGCAGTTACAACACACAGGGAAACACTGAAGCTTTCTTT
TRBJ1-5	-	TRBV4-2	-	CASSLGTSERVDQPQHF	TGTGCCAGCAGCCTAGGGACATCAGAGCGGGTCGATCAGCCCCAGCATTTT
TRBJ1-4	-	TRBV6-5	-	CASRVGGEGEKLFF	TGTGCCAGCAGGGTTGGAGGGGAGGGAGAAAAACTGTTTTTT
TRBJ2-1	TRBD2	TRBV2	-	CASSLTLAGYNEQFF	TGTGCCAGCAGTCTAACACTAGCGGGCTACAATGAGCAGTTCTTC
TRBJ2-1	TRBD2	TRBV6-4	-	CASSDEREGENPRIYNEQFF	TGTGCCAGCAGTGACGAGCGGGAGGGTGAAAACCCCCGGATCTACAATGAGCAGTTCTTC
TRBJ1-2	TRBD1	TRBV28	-	CASRTGGYGYTF	TGTGCCAGCAGGACAGGGGGCTATGGCTACACCTTC
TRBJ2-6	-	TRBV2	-	CASSTSSGANVLTF	TGTGCCAGCAGTACGAGCTCTGGGGCCAACGTCCTGACTTTC
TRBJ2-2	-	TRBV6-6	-	CASSYSVWAGELFF	TGTGCCAGCAGTTACTCAGTCTGGGCCGGGGAGCTGTTTTTT
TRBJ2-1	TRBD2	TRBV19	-	CASSISISTSGRGNEQFF	TGTGCCAGTAGTATCTCGATTTCGACTAGCGGGAGGGGAAATGAGCAGTTCTTC